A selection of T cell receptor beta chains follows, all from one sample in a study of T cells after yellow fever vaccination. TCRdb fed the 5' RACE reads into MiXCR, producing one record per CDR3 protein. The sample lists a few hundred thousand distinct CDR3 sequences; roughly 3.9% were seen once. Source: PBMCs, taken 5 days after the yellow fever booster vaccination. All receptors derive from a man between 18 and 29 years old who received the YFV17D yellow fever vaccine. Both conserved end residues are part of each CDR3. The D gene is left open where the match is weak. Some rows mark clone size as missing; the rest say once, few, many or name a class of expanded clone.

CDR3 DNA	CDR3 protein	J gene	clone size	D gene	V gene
TGTGCCACCAGTGATCCGAGAGGGACAGTGGGGGAAAAACTGTTTTTT	CATSDPRGTVGEKLFF	TRBJ1-4	many	TRBD1	TRBV24-1
TGCGCCAGCAGCCAAGAGCCCAGGGGAGGAGAGACCCAGTACTTC	CASSQEPRGGETQYF	TRBJ2-5	-	-	TRBV4-1
TGCAGCGCAGCCCCCAAACAGGGGAAGGAGGGAGATAATCAGCCCCAGCATTTT	CSAAPKQGKEGDNQPQHF	TRBJ1-5	few	TRBD1	TRBV29-1
TGTGCCAGCAGCGGACTAGCGGGGGGGAACAATGAGCAGTTCTTC	CASSGLAGGNNEQFF	TRBJ2-1	-	TRBD2	TRBV28
TGTGCCAGCTCCAAAAGCGGGGGGCTCACAGATACGCAGTATTTT	CASSKSGGLTDTQYF	TRBJ2-3	many	TRBD2	TRBV7-3
TGTGCCTGGAGTCAGGTACATACCCTTCTCTACGAGCAGTACTTC	CAWSQVHTLLYEQYF	TRBJ2-7	-	-	TRBV30
TGTGCCAGCAGCTTGGGACAGGGTCTAAACACTGAAGCTTTCTTT	CASSLGQGLNTEAFF	TRBJ1-1	few	TRBD1	TRBV5-5
TGTGCCAGCAGTGGAACTAGGACTGCTGGGGCCAACGTCCTGACTTTC	CASSGTRTAGANVLTF	TRBJ2-6	many	-	TRBV6-2/TRBV6-3
TGTGCCAGCAGCCACACCGGGACAGGGGGGAATGAGCAGTTCTTC	CASSHTGTGGNEQFF	TRBJ2-1	few	TRBD1	TRBV4-2
TGTGCCAGCTCACCACCGGCCCGCTCCTACAATGAGCAGTTCTTC	CASSPPARSYNEQFF	TRBJ2-1	-	-	TRBV18
TGTGCCAGCAGCGCTCGTCCCTTACTTTATCCCAATGAGCAGTTCTTC	CASSARPLLYPNEQFF	TRBJ2-1	-	-	TRBV21-1
TGTGCCAGCAGCTTAGCCGATCCACCTTATACGCAGTATTTT	CASSLADPPYTQYF	TRBJ2-3	few	-	TRBV7-2
TGTGCCATCAGTGACCAGGGGCCGGGAAGCAATCAGCCCCAGCATTTT	CAISDQGPGSNQPQHF	TRBJ1-5	few	-	TRBV10-3
TGTGCCAGCAGCGTAGTGTCAGCCCCAGATACGCAGTATTTT	CASSVVSAPDTQYF	TRBJ2-3	few	-	TRBV9
TGTGCCAGCAGCGTAGGATCACAGGGCCACTACGAGCAGTACTTC	CASSVGSQGHYEQYF	TRBJ2-7	-	-	TRBV9
TGCGCCAGCAGCTTGGTAGGACGGGAAAGCACAGATACGCAGTATTTT	CASSLVGRESTDTQYF	TRBJ2-3	-	-	TRBV5-1
TGTGCCGTACAGGGATCTGGGAACACTGAAGCTTTCTTT	CAVQGSGNTEAFF	TRBJ1-1	-	-	TRBV12-3/TRBV12-4
TGCGCCAGCAGCTTGGACTTTATGAACACTGAAGCTTTCTTT	CASSLDFMNTEAFF	TRBJ1-1	few	-	TRBV5-1
TGCGCCAGCAGCCAAGGAAAGAATTCACCCCTCCACTTT	CASSQGKNSPLHF	TRBJ1-6	few	-	TRBV4-3
TGTGCCAGCAGTCCCGGGTGCTACGAGCAGTACTTC	CASSPGCYEQYF	TRBJ2-7	many	-	TRBV12-3/TRBV12-4
TGTGCCACCAGCAGAGATGTAGAGGTGTTGGCTAGCGGGGGGACCGGGGAGCTGTTTTTT	CATSRDVEVLASGGTGELFF	TRBJ2-2	large	TRBD2	TRBV15
TGCAGCGTATACAGGGAGGGCACTGAAGCTTTCTTT	CSVYREGTEAFF	TRBJ1-1	many	-	TRBV29-1
TGTGCCAGCATCCCACTAGCGGGGTTATCTGGGGCCAACGTCCTGACTTTC	CASIPLAGLSGANVLTF	TRBJ2-6	-	TRBD2	TRBV5-6
TGTGCCAGCAGCTTAGAGGCACAGGGGTGGGATTCACCCCTCCACTTT	CASSLEAQGWDSPLHF	TRBJ1-6	few	TRBD1	TRBV7-2
TGTGCCAGCAGTTTAGTCCAGGGCATATATTTT	CASSLVQGIYF	TRBJ1-3	many	-	TRBV12-3/TRBV12-4
TGCGCCAGCAGCCAAGGGGGGTACTCTGGAAACACCATATATTTT	CASSQGGYSGNTIYF	TRBJ1-3	few	-	TRBV4-3
TGTGCCAGCTCACCGACCGGGACAGGGGGACTTCAGCCCCAGCATTTT	CASSPTGTGGLQPQHF	TRBJ1-5	-	TRBD1	TRBV18
TGTGCCAGCAGTTTACAGGGGGCTAGGAATGAAAAACTGTTTTTT	CASSLQGARNEKLFF	TRBJ1-4	few	TRBD1	TRBV12-3/TRBV12-4
TGTGCCACTAGAGCGTTGGGGGGCCTGGGGTACAATGAGCAGTTCTTC	CATRALGGLGYNEQFF	TRBJ2-1	many	-	TRBV5-4
TGCAGTGCTCGAACCTCCAGGCAGGGGTTCAATCAGCCCCAGCATTTT	CSARTSRQGFNQPQHF	TRBJ1-5	-	-	TRBV20-1
TGCAGCGTTGGCTCCGGGAACACTGAAGCTTTCTTT	CSVGSGNTEAFF	TRBJ1-1	many	-	TRBV29-1
TGTGCCAGCAGCATCCCCGGGGCCCCCTATGGCTACACCTTC	CASSIPGAPYGYTF	TRBJ1-2	-	-	TRBV11-2
TGCGCCAGCAGCTTTTCTAGCGGGGGGGCCCGGGAGCAGTTCTTC	CASSFSSGGAREQFF	TRBJ2-1	many	TRBD2	TRBV5-1